This TCR beta chain was documented in a study of early T cells in non-severe SARS-CoV-2 infection (TCRdb year 2021). For the study in its entirety: Because TCR sequencing was done on bulk RNA from unsorted whole blood, the alpha and beta chains could not be paired.

A case-control design nested within a healthcare worker cohort in London, UK, was used, with weekly nasopharyngeal swab PCR tests and blood sampling performed. Healthcare workers were recruited between 23 and 31 March 2020, during the week of the UK lockdown, and were followed weekly for up to about 15 weeks. What the research found in general, with its limitations: VDJdb matching was skewed toward anti-spike CD8 responses, so virus-specific expansions were likely underestimated and private and CD4 specificities were missed.

Counted from cysteine to phenylalanine, this CDR3 has 13 amino acids. Of all the DNA, just the CDR3 is kept, 39 bases in frame from base 1. Library creation used 5' RACE. TCRdb names NextSeq 500 as the instrument used. In the TCR library protocol, unique molecular identifiers were attached to individual cDNA molecules to correct for PCR bias and sequencing error. Sequencing covered both TCR alpha and beta chains, and within each sample the abundances of alpha and beta sequences were tightly co-correlated. Concerning the study's data processing: V gene, J gene and CDR3 annotation of TCR sequences was performed with Decombinator V4. Expanded TCRs were defined as changing significantly between any two time points under a Poisson model with p below 0.0001. TCR abundances were normalised to the total number of TCRs sequenced in each sample and reported as counts per million. MAIT TCRs were defined by TRAV1-2 paired with TRAJ12, TRAJ20 or TRAJ33, and iNKT TCRs by TRAV10 paired with TRAJ18. VDJdb, accessed on 1 November 2021, was searched for TCRs annotated for CMV, EBV and SARS-CoV-2, and TCRs annotated for more than one antigen were excluded. TCRdb reanalyzed the raw reads on its own, using fastp at Q25 for trimming and MiXCR for clone calling, and kept in-frame beta chains. For every CDR3 protein sequence, its rows merge into one entry that carries the most common genes and DNA. Clone size and V and J calls follow TCRdb, not the original study. The sample yields approximately 58,000 distinct CDR3 sequences; less than 15% were counted once. Of the sample, approximately 2.5% falls within the top ten clones.

This clonotype was counted between two and nine times. It lacks a known antigen. Base quality data are lacking; no much larger clone is found one base away. The sample in question was whole blood, obtained at baseline. This chain is built from TRBV21-1 and TRBJ2-1; TRBD1 was called by the table and not checked on the DNA. TRBV21-1 is a documented pseudogene. This receptor was identified in an adult who was a healthcare worker with PCR-confirmed SARS-CoV-2 infection or an uninfected control (not recorded which). The nucleotides read TGTGCCAGCACTCCGGACAGGTGCAATGAGCAGTTCTTC. Translated, it reads CASTPDRCNEQFF.